Here is one TCR beta chain with its context. Antigen unknown. These data are taken from a study of cytomegalovirus exposure and HLA in healthy donors. 13 Jbeta primers and 60 Vbeta primers were used for the PCR. Only in-frame clones appear in the TCRdb table, and some are missing; sequencing was by immunoSEQ multiplex PCR. The sample contains about 140,000 clones, more than 60% of which appear only once. Germline CDR1 reads KGHSH; CDR2 reads LQKENI. V was shortened by 2 bases and J by 2 bases, with 9 bases between the two germline ends. The CDR3 loop spans 14 amino acids. Whole-study findings and limits: Association of a missense DCLRE1C variant with TCR beta V- and J-gene trimming was reported in a later analysis. There were three CMV-associated chains whose specificity for CMV antigens was confirmed in vitro. Per published reports, the classifier diagnosed cytomegalovirus status with high specificity and sensitivity. Indistinguishability led to the exclusion of some V segments, TRBV6-2 and TRBV6-3 included.

The TCR was taken from a male donor in good health and CMV-seronegative. What was sequenced was PBMCs. The genes are TRBV18 and TRBJ2-5; tentatively, D is TRBD1 (5 bases). This chain's CDR3 is CASSPRAGQETQYF. In DNA, the CDR3 is TGTGCCAGCTCACCAAGGGCAGGGCAAGAGACCCAGTACTTC.